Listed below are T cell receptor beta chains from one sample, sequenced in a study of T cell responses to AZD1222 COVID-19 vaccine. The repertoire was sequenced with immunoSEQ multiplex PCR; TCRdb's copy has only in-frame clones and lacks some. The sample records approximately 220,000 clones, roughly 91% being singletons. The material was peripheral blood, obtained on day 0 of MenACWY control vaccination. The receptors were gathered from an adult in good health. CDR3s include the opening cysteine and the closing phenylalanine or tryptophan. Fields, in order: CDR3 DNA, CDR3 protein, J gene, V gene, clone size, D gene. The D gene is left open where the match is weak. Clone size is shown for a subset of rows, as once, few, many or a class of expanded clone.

CDR3nt: TGTGCCAGTACCCCCGGGGGCGGGTTGCTGAGCACTGAAGCTTTCTTT
CDR3aa: CASTPGGGLLSTEAFF
j_gene: TRBJ1-1
v_gene: TRBV19
abundance: -
d_gene: -

CDR3nt: TGTGCCAGTAGTCCACAGGGGAGGTACCAGCCCCAGCATTTT
CDR3aa: CASSPQGRYQPQHF
j_gene: TRBJ1-5
v_gene: TRBV19
abundance: -
d_gene: TRBD1

CDR3nt: TGTGCCAGCAGTGACGCTTATAATCAGCCCCAGCATTTT
CDR3aa: CASSDAYNQPQHF
j_gene: TRBJ1-5
v_gene: TRBV2
abundance: -
d_gene: -

CDR3nt: TGTGCCAGCAGTGAATCGATACAGGGGGGTAACACTGAAGCTTTCTTT
CDR3aa: CASSESIQGGNTEAFF
j_gene: TRBJ1-1
v_gene: TRBV25-1
abundance: -
d_gene: TRBD1

CDR3nt: TGTGCCAGCAGCCTCGGGACCGCAGCCTATAGCAATCAGTCCCAGCATTTT
CDR3aa: CASSLGTAAYSNQSQHF
j_gene: TRBJ1-5
v_gene: TRBV5-5
abundance: -
d_gene: -

CDR3nt: TGTGCCAGCAGTTCCCCCGGGACAGCAAACACTGAAGCTTTCTTT
CDR3aa: CASSSPGTANTEAFF
j_gene: TRBJ1-1
v_gene: TRBV6-2/TRBV6-3
abundance: -
d_gene: TRBD1

CDR3nt: TGCGCCAGCAGCTCGGGGGACAAGGATTGGAGCTACACCTTC
CDR3aa: CASSSGDKDWSYTF
j_gene: TRBJ1-2
v_gene: TRBV5-1
abundance: -
d_gene: -

CDR3nt: TGTGCCAGCAGCTTCGGCGGACATAGCAATCAGCCCCAGCATTTT
CDR3aa: CASSFGGHSNQPQHF
j_gene: TRBJ1-5
v_gene: TRBV5-6
abundance: -
d_gene: -

CDR3nt: TGTGCCAGCAGCCACAGGGGGGAGAACACTGAAGCTTTCTTT
CDR3aa: CASSHRGENTEAFF
j_gene: TRBJ1-1
v_gene: TRBV5-4
abundance: -
d_gene: TRBD1

CDR3nt: TGTGCCAGCAGTGCGACAGGGACCTCTGGAAACACCATATATTTT
CDR3aa: CASSATGTSGNTIYF
j_gene: TRBJ1-3
v_gene: TRBV7-9
abundance: -
d_gene: TRBD1

CDR3nt: TGTGCCTGGACCCTTGGGCGGAGGCGGCCTGAAGCTTTCTTT
CDR3aa: CAWTLGRRRPEAFF
j_gene: TRBJ1-1
v_gene: TRBV30
abundance: -
d_gene: -

CDR3nt: TGTGCCAGCAGAGAGCGATTCATGAACACTGAAGCTTTCTTT
CDR3aa: CASRERFMNTEAFF
j_gene: TRBJ1-1
v_gene: TRBV2
abundance: few
d_gene: -

CDR3nt: TGCGCCAGCAGTCCCTGGGGGCGGAGGGGGCCTAGGACAGATACGCAGTATTTT
CDR3aa: CASSPWGRRGPRTDTQYF
j_gene: TRBJ2-3
v_gene: TRBV23-1
abundance: -
d_gene: -

CDR3nt: TGTGCCAGCAGCTTGTCGGGTAACGGACAGCCCCAGCATTTT
CDR3aa: CASSLSGNGQPQHF
j_gene: TRBJ1-5
v_gene: TRBV5-6
abundance: -
d_gene: -

CDR3nt: TGTGCCAGCAGCTTGGTGGTGGCGGACAACTATGGCTACACCTTC
CDR3aa: CASSLVVADNYGYTF
j_gene: TRBJ1-2
v_gene: TRBV5-5
abundance: -
d_gene: -

CDR3nt: TGTGCCAGCAGTGTGCCTAAGGACACAGATACGCAGTATTTT
CDR3aa: CASSVPKDTDTQYF
j_gene: TRBJ2-3
v_gene: TRBV6-4
abundance: -
d_gene: -

CDR3nt: TGTGCCAGCAGTTACGCAGGGAGCATTTATGAAAAACTGTTTTTT
CDR3aa: CASSYAGSIYEKLFF
j_gene: TRBJ1-4
v_gene: TRBV6-5
abundance: -
d_gene: -

CDR3nt: TGTGCCAGCAGTTTAAAATATGGAAACACCATATATTTT
CDR3aa: CASSLKYGNTIYF
j_gene: TRBJ1-3
v_gene: TRBV28
abundance: -
d_gene: -

CDR3nt: TGTGCCAGCAGTTCTACGTACGCCGGGGAGCTGTTTTTT
CDR3aa: CASSSTYAGELFF
j_gene: TRBJ2-2
v_gene: TRBV12-3/TRBV12-4
abundance: -
d_gene: -

CDR3nt: TGTGCCAGCAGTTACGATGGAGTACCTAATTCACCCCTCCACTTT
CDR3aa: CASSYDGVPNSPLHF
j_gene: TRBJ1-6
v_gene: TRBV6-5
abundance: -
d_gene: -

CDR3nt: TGTGCCACCAGCAGAGAGGTAGCCAAAAACATTCAGTACTTC
CDR3aa: CATSREVAKNIQYF
j_gene: TRBJ2-4
v_gene: TRBV15
abundance: -
d_gene: -

CDR3nt: TGTGCCTGGAAGACGCGCGGTGTAGGAGGGTTCTACGAGCAGTACTTC
CDR3aa: CAWKTRGVGGFYEQYF
j_gene: TRBJ2-7
v_gene: TRBV30
abundance: -
d_gene: -

CDR3nt: TGTGCCACCAGCGGACGACAGGGACTAGCGGGGGGCCGTAGCACAGATACGCAGTATTTT
CDR3aa: CATSGRQGLAGGRSTDTQYF
j_gene: TRBJ2-3
v_gene: TRBV15
abundance: -
d_gene: TRBD2

CDR3nt: TGTGCCAGCAGCTTAATACAGGTTTGGGGCACTGAAGCTTTCTTT
CDR3aa: CASSLIQVWGTEAFF
j_gene: TRBJ1-1
v_gene: TRBV5-5
abundance: -
d_gene: -

CDR3nt: TGTGCCAGCAGTTTGGGGTCAACTAATGAAAAACTGTTTTTT
CDR3aa: CASSLGSTNEKLFF
j_gene: TRBJ1-4
v_gene: TRBV2
abundance: -
d_gene: -

CDR3nt: TGTGCCAGCAGAACAACAAACAGGAACACCGGGGAGCTGTTTTTT
CDR3aa: CASRTTNRNTGELFF
j_gene: TRBJ2-2
v_gene: TRBV6-5
abundance: -
d_gene: -

CDR3nt: TGTGCCAGCAGAGACAGGGCGGTTCGTAATTCACCCCTCCACTTT
CDR3aa: CASRDRAVRNSPLHF
j_gene: TRBJ1-6
v_gene: TRBV2
abundance: few
d_gene: TRBD1

CDR3nt: TGTGCCAGCTCCCGGGCCCTCTCTGGGGCCAACGTCCTGACTTTC
CDR3aa: CASSRALSGANVLTF
j_gene: TRBJ2-6
v_gene: TRBV27
abundance: few
d_gene: -

CDR3nt: TGTGCCAGCAGCATATCCGGGGCTATGGGTGGCTACACCTTC
CDR3aa: CASSISGAMGGYTF
j_gene: TRBJ1-2
v_gene: TRBV2
abundance: -
d_gene: -

CDR3nt: TGTGCCAGCAGTTTTGGTTTATCTCAGCCCCAGCATTTT
CDR3aa: CASSFGLSQPQHF
j_gene: TRBJ1-5
v_gene: TRBV12-3/TRBV12-4
abundance: -
d_gene: -

CDR3nt: TGCAGCGTTGACGGGGGTAATGAAAAACTGTTTTTT
CDR3aa: CSVDGGNEKLFF
j_gene: TRBJ1-4
v_gene: TRBV29-1
abundance: -
d_gene: -

CDR3nt: TGCGCCAGCAGCTTAGGAGCGGGGGGTAGGGGTGAGCAGTTCTTC
CDR3aa: CASSLGAGGRGEQFF
j_gene: TRBJ2-1
v_gene: TRBV5-1
abundance: -
d_gene: TRBD2

CDR3nt: TGTGCCAGCAGCTATGACCCCTCGGGCAATCAGCCCCAGCATTTT
CDR3aa: CASSYDPSGNQPQHF
j_gene: TRBJ1-5
v_gene: TRBV7-2
abundance: -
d_gene: -

CDR3nt: TGTGCCAGCAGTACGAGCTCAGGGCAACATTCACCCCTCCACTTT
CDR3aa: CASSTSSGQHSPLHF
j_gene: TRBJ1-6
v_gene: TRBV7-8
abundance: -
d_gene: -

CDR3nt: TGTGCCAGCAGCTACAGGGTAAATCAGCCCCAGCATTTT
CDR3aa: CASSYRVNQPQHF
j_gene: TRBJ1-5
v_gene: TRBV7-9
abundance: -
d_gene: -

CDR3nt: TGCGCCAGCAGCTTGTGGGGGGAATCACCCCTCCACTTT
CDR3aa: CASSLWGESPLHF
j_gene: TRBJ1-6
v_gene: TRBV5-1
abundance: -
d_gene: -

CDR3nt: TGTGCCAGAAGCTTGGCCCCGACAGTCAGCTCCTACAATGAGCAGTTCTTC
CDR3aa: CARSLAPTVSSYNEQFF
j_gene: TRBJ2-1
v_gene: TRBV5-3
abundance: -
d_gene: -

CDR3nt: TGTGCCAGCAGCCGAAATGACCCTGGAAACACCATATATTTT
CDR3aa: CASSRNDPGNTIYF
j_gene: TRBJ1-3
v_gene: TRBV5-5
abundance: -
d_gene: -

CDR3nt: TGTGCCAGCAGTGAAGTTGGTCTTAGGATAGGGAGGGCCTACGAGCAGTACTTC
CDR3aa: CASSEVGLRIGRAYEQYF
j_gene: TRBJ2-7
v_gene: TRBV6-1
abundance: -
d_gene: TRBD2

CDR3nt: TGTGCCAGCAGCTTTTATAATTCCCCGAACACTGAAGCTTTCTTT
CDR3aa: CASSFYNSPNTEAFF
j_gene: TRBJ1-1
v_gene: TRBV5-4
abundance: -
d_gene: -

CDR3nt: TGTGCCAGCAGCTCAATTACAGGGCCGGAGACCCAGTACTTC
CDR3aa: CASSSITGPETQYF
j_gene: TRBJ2-5
v_gene: TRBV9
abundance: -
d_gene: -

CDR3nt: TGTGCCAGCAGCTTGGTCCCAGGGGCCGCTGAAGCTTTCTTT
CDR3aa: CASSLVPGAAEAFF
j_gene: TRBJ1-1
v_gene: TRBV5-4
abundance: -
d_gene: -

CDR3nt: TGCGCCAGCAGCCACCGGCCGGGACAGGGGGCCCACGAGCAGTACTTC
CDR3aa: CASSHRPGQGAHEQYF
j_gene: TRBJ2-7
v_gene: TRBV4-1
abundance: many
d_gene: TRBD1

CDR3nt: TGTGCCAGTAGTATAGGAGGGGGCCGCGCCTACGAGCAGTACTTC
CDR3aa: CASSIGGGRAYEQYF
j_gene: TRBJ2-7
v_gene: TRBV19
abundance: -
d_gene: TRBD1

CDR3nt: TGTGCCAGCAGCCTACAGGGATCCGGGGAGCTGTTTTTT
CDR3aa: CASSLQGSGELFF
j_gene: TRBJ2-2
v_gene: TRBV7-9
abundance: -
d_gene: -

CDR3nt: TGTGCCAGCAGCTTCTACAGGGGATCAGGCACTGAAGCTTTCTTT
CDR3aa: CASSFYRGSGTEAFF
j_gene: TRBJ1-1
v_gene: TRBV7-3
abundance: -
d_gene: TRBD1

CDR3nt: TGTGCCTGGGCTGGGGGCAGGGGGAGTCAGCCCCAGCATTTT
CDR3aa: CAWAGGRGSQPQHF
j_gene: TRBJ1-5
v_gene: TRBV30
abundance: -
d_gene: TRBD1

CDR3nt: TGTGCCAGCAGTGAAGTAGCAGGGCAGGGGACCTACGAGCAGTACTTC
CDR3aa: CASSEVAGQGTYEQYF
j_gene: TRBJ2-7
v_gene: TRBV6-1
abundance: -
d_gene: -

CDR3nt: TGTGCCAGCAGCCCCGGTCGGACTCTGAATCAGCCCCAGCATTTT
CDR3aa: CASSPGRTLNQPQHF
j_gene: TRBJ1-5
v_gene: TRBV7-2
abundance: -
d_gene: -